This TCR beta chain was found in a study of CXCR3-negative and CXCR3-positive naive CD8 T cells (dated by TCRdb to 2018 to 2020). Looking at the study overall: Roughly 130 million TRB reads were obtained in total, roughly 1.5 +/- 0.3 million reads per library. Data from 11 donors, pooled across two independent experiments, went into the diversity and physicochemical repertoire analyses. The TRBV-TRBJ cluster analysis covered naive subsets from 5 donors and memory cells from 3 donors.

The reads were generated on a NextSeq 550. The Human TCR Profiling Kit (MiLaboratory) was used to prepare UMI-labeled 5' RACE TRB cDNA libraries. cDNA synthesis used the entire amount of extracted RNA, and PCR amplification then used the entire amount of cDNA produced. Libraries were prepared in parallel using an identical number of PCR cycles. Per the original workflow: MIGEC and MiXCR extracted about 49,000 +/- 11,000 unique UMI-labeled TRB cDNA molecules per library, requiring at least two reads per UMI. On average, approximately 40,000 +/- 10,000 functional in-frame TRB CDR3 nucleotide clonotypes lacking stop codons were found per library. After downsampling to 5000 UMI-labeled TRB molecules per sample, diversity metrics such as normalized Shannon-Wiener and Chao1 were calculated in VDJtools. Clonotype-size-weighted physicochemical properties of the central five CDR3 residues (interaction energy, strength, volume and Kidera factor 4) were computed in VDJtools. The reads were reprocessed in TCRdb, with one entry per CDR3 protein sequence and no accompanying DNA. The V and J calls were determined by TCRdb, not by the authors. This specimen's table enumerates about 28,000 distinct CDR3 sequences. The ten largest make up roughly 10% of the sample.

Each CD8+ T cell subset was flow-sorted in triplicate, with over 250,000 cells per subset placed directly into RLT lysis buffer. Peripheral blood mononuclear cells were isolated from buffy coats using standard density gradient centrifugation. Total RNA was extracted from sorted cells with an RNeasy Mini Kit. As for this clonotype: The antigen it binds to is not known.

The research as a whole found: Because CXCR3 expression was partially decreased after cryopreservation, freshly isolated PBMCs were used for most assays. Similar TRBV-TRBJ usage was shown by naive CXCR3-negative and CXCR3-positive cells from the same donor, whereas distinct patterns were shown by memory cells. Comparably high repertoire diversity was found in both naive subsets, whereas much lower repertoire diversity was found in memory CD8+ T cells. Because surface CD5, which is linked to self-reactivity in mice, was comparable between the naive subsets, TCR interaction strength was also inferred from the physicochemical properties of TRB CDR3s.

Spanning cysteine to phenylalanine, the CDR3 consists of 14 amino acids. Only the protein is available. According to the germline V gene, CDR1 reads SNHLY and CDR2 reads FYNNEI. The origin of this receptor is a human donor in good health. Some clones in this sample may be carry-over from other donors' samples. Sequencing used memory CD8+ T cells from blood. The cell subset or site label for this specimen denotes: conventional CD8+ memory T cells (TMEM), sorted as controls. This chain is built from TRBV2 and TRBJ2-7. The CDR3 here reads CASSDIGNSYEQYF.